This entry is about one TCR beta chain. Its antigen remains unknown. This sample was taken from a study of Ad26.COV2.S vaccination and SARS-CoV-2 variants. Noted treatment: 19 received Ad26.COV2.S at low or high dose, single or two shots; roughly five received placebo; per-sample allocation not given. The samples were gathered on day 63 after the first injection of vaccine or placebo. TCRdb's copy holds only in-frame clones and misses some; the assay was immunoSEQ multiplex PCR. The sample yields some 390,000 clones, 80% to 90% seen once. The study, taken as a whole, reports: Comparability of non-spike TCR breadth was observed across vaccine and placebo recipients.

This TCR came from a person between 18 and 60 years old who received the Ad26.COV2.S COVID-19 vaccine or a placebo. The starting material was peripheral blood, obtained in a trial of Ad26.COV2.S vaccine versus placebo.

In nucleotides, the CDR3 is TGCGCCAGCAGCCACACAGGGGATACTGAAGCTTTCTTT. This gives the protein CASSHTGDTEAFF. This chain joins TRBV4-1 and TRBJ1-1; TRBD1 matches 7 bases. The CDR3 runs to 13 residues. With V trimmed by 3 bases and J by 5 bases, 3 bases remained unmatched. Germline V gene lookup returns CDR1 MGHRA and CDR2 YSYEKL.